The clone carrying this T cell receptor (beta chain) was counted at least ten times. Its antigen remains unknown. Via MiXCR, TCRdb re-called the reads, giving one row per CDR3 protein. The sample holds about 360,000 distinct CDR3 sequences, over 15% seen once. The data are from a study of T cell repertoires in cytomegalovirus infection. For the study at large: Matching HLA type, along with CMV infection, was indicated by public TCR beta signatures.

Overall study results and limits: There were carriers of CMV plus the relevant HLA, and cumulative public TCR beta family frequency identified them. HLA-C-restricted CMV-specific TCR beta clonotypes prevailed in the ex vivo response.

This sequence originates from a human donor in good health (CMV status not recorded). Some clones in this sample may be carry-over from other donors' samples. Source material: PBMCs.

The DNA for the CDR3 is TGTGCCAGCAGCCGGGGACAGGGTGGTTACGAGCAGTACTTC. It codes for CASSRGQGGYEQYF. This chain uses TRBV7-2 with TRBJ2-7; 9 bases line up with TRBD1. The ends lost 5 bases at V and 4 bases at J; junction bases unmatched: 6. The CDR3 loop spans 14 amino acids. Germline lookup yields CDR1 SGHTA and CDR2 FQGNSA.